Listed below are T cell receptor beta chains from one sample, sequenced in a study of cytomegalovirus exposure and HLA in healthy donors. TCRdb's copy holds only in-frame clones and misses some; the assay was immunoSEQ multiplex PCR. This table has roughly 150,000 clones, roughly 85% appearing once. Sequenced: PBMCs. The receptors derive from a man aged 25-45 years in good health and CMV-seropositive. The CDR3 runs from the conserved cysteine through the conserved F or W. The D gene is left open where the match is weak. Clone size is given for some rows only: seen once, a few or many times, or a class if the clone is expanded.

d_call,cdr3_length,j_call,v_call,clone_size,cdr3_aa,cdr3_nt
TRBD2,16,TRBJ2-4,TRBV27,.,CASSFRTSGRKNIQYF,TGTGCCAGCAGTTTCCGAACTAGCGGGAGAAAAAACATTCAGTACTTC
TRBD2,12,TRBJ2-7,TRBV30,few,CAWGTSGYEQYF,TGTGCCTGGGGGACTAGCGGTTACGAGCAGTACTTC
.,14,TRBJ2-1,TRBV4-2,.,CASSQAGAINEQFF,TGTGCCAGCAGCCAAGCTGGGGCGATCAATGAGCAGTTCTTC
TRBD2,20,TRBJ2-2,TRBV11-3,once,CASSLARGTSGVKNTGELFF,TGTGCCAGCAGCTTAGCCCGTGGCACTAGCGGGGTAAAGAACACCGGGGAGCTGTTTTTT
.,14,TRBJ1-6,TRBV11-2,.,CASSFGRGSSPLHF,TGTGCCAGCAGCTTTGGCAGGGGTAGTTCACCCCTCCACTTT
TRBD1,14,TRBJ1-5,TRBV6-5,.,CASSQTGGGQPQHF,TGTGCCAGCAGTCAAACAGGGGGCGGACAGCCCCAGCATTTT
.,16,TRBJ2-5,TRBV4-1,.,CASSQDRGVVRETQYF,TGCGCCAGCAGCCAAGATCGCGGAGTGGTTCGAGAGACCCAGTACTTC
.,16,TRBJ2-4,TRBV9,.,CASSVVPGLAKNIQYF,TGTGCCAGCAGCGTAGTACCGGGTTTAGCCAAAAACATTCAGTACTTC
.,14,TRBJ2-2,TRBV13,.,CASHQRGWTGELFF,TGTGCCAGCCACCAAAGGGGGTGGACCGGGGAGCTGTTTTTT
.,15,TRBJ2-7,TRBV2,.,CASSGQDRNFYEQYF,TGTGCCAGCAGTGGACAGGACAGAAACTTCTACGAGCAGTACTTC
.,14,TRBJ2-7,TRBV18,.,CASSPLGGSYEQYF,TGTGCCAGCTCACCACTAGGGGGCTCCTACGAGCAGTACTTC
.,14,TRBJ1-1,TRBV5-1,few,CASSLAGREAEAFF,TGCGCCAGCAGCTTGGCCGGCAGGGAGGCTGAAGCTTTCTTT
TRBD1,15,TRBJ1-1,TRBV7-9,.,CASSFRTGKNTEAFF,TGTGCCAGCAGCTTCCGGACAGGAAAGAACACTGAAGCTTTCTTT
.,15,TRBJ1-1,TRBV15,.,CATSRPTRSLTEAFF,TGTGCCACCAGCAGGCCCACACGATCCTTAACTGAAGCTTTCTTT
TRBD1,17,TRBJ1-1,TRBV4-3,few,CASSQDWRQGARGEAFF,TGCGCCAGCAGCCAAGATTGGCGTCAGGGGGCAAGGGGTGAAGCTTTCTTT
.,15,TRBJ2-5,TRBV6-5,.,CASSYSMGPRETQYF,TGTGCCAGCAGTTACTCGATGGGCCCAAGGGAGACCCAGTACTTC
.,16,TRBJ1-6,TRBV27,.,CASSLSDSVYNSPLHF,TGTGCCAGCAGTTTATCCGACAGCGTATATAATTCACCCCTCCACTTT
.,14,TRBJ2-1,TRBV7-3,.,CASSPQNSINEQFF,TGTGCCAGCAGCCCTCAAAATAGCATCAATGAGCAGTTCTTC
.,16,TRBJ1-1,TRBV6-5,.,CASSYHPGSGNTEAFF,TGTGCCAGCAGTTACCACCCCGGATCAGGGAATACTGAAGCTTTCTTT
.,16,TRBJ1-4,TRBV4-3,.,CASSQAPTATNEKLFF,TGCGCCAGCAGCCAAGCGCCCACGGCAACTAATGAAAAACTGTTTTTT